These 29 T cell receptor beta chains share one sample of origin, sequenced in a study of radiotherapy plus CTLA-4 blockade in lung cancer. Here immunoSEQ multiplex PCR was the method, and the copy in TCRdb shows in-frame clones only, minus some. The data hold tens of thousands of clones, with around 86% observed a single time. The input for sequencing was peripheral blood, taken from a patient treated with radiotherapy plus ipilimumab. The origin of the receptors is a human donor with non-small cell lung cancer that progressed on radiotherapy plus ipilimumab.

This clone has a handful of counts. The chain's CDR3 is CASSLIQGRAGYNEQFF. The CDR3 DNA reads TGTGCCAGCAGCTTAATTCAGGGACGTGCTGGCTACAATGAGCAGTTCTTC. The chain recombines TRBV7-2 with TRBJ2-1; possibly TRBD1 or TRBD2 for D (5 bases each). The V gene's germline CDR1 is SGHTA and CDR2 FQGNSA. CDR3 length: 17 residues. Trimming left V 2 bases short and J 3 bases short, with 17 bases between.

The J gene is TRBJ2-5, the V gene TRBV7-3, with D perhaps matching TRBD2 (6 bases). The CDR3 has 15 amino acids. From germline, CDR1 is SGHTA and CDR2 FQGTGA. V was shortened by 5 bases and J by 5 bases, with 18 bases between the two germline ends. CDR3 in DNA: TGTGCCAGCAGCCCCACAGCGGGTCCTTGGGAGACCCAGTACTTC. Protein: CASSPTAGPWETQYF.

This clone was seen only once. The chain is built from TRBV5-1 and TRBJ1-2; D unclear. V was shortened by 5 bases and J by 4 bases, with 12 bases between the two germline ends. The CDR3 loop spans 13 amino acids. Germline lookup yields CDR1 SGHRS and CDR2 YFSETQ. This CDR3 reads CASRTDGFYGYTF. The CDR3 DNA sequence: TGCGCCAGCAGAACCGACGGGTTCTATGGCTACACCTTC.

This chain links TRBV7-9 with TRBJ2-5, with D perhaps matching TRBD1 (6 bases). CDR1 and CDR2 from the germline V gene are SEHNR and FQNEAQ (reference sequence). Trimming removed 3 bases at V and 2 bases at J, with 16 bases between. The CDR3 length is 16 residues. The DNA for the CDR3 is TGTGCCAGCAGCTTTTCCCCCAGGGGACCTCAAGAGACCCAGTACTTC. This gives the protein CASSFSPRGPQETQYF. The whole variable domain, filled in from reference TRBV7-9 and TRBJ2-5, reads DTGVSQNPRHKITKRGQNVTFRCDPISEHNRLYWYRQTLGQGPEFLTYFQNEAQLEKSRLLSDRFSAERPKGSFSTLEIQRTEQGDSAMYLCASSFSPRGPQETQYFGPGTRLLVL.

This rearrangement joins TRBV6-4 to TRBJ1-5; no reliable D call. With 9 bases removed from V and 2 bases from J, the gap between germline ends came to 11 bases. Germline lookup yields CDR1 MRHNA and CDR2 SNTAGT. This CDR3 region has 13 residues. CDR3 protein: CASPDLGNQPQHF. For the CDR3, the DNA is TGTGCCAGTCCAGACCTGGGCAATCAGCCCCAGCATTTT.

The chain has TRBV30 and TRBJ2-7; either TRBD1 or TRBD2 may fit D (6 bases each). The CDR3 extends over 14 amino acids. V lost 1 base and J lost 5, with 15 bases in between. Germline CDR1 reads GTSNPN; CDR2 reads SVGIG (reference sequence). The CDR3 nucleotides read TGTGCCTGGAGTGGGGGGCAGGCGGGACACGAGCAGTACTTC. It specifies CAWSGGQAGHEQYF.

This CDR3 reads CASSLTGPYGYTF. The CDR3 DNA reads TGTGCCAGCAGCTTAACAGGTCCCTATGGCTACACCTTC. The chain couples TRBV7-2 to TRBJ1-2; D is perhaps TRBD1 (5 bases). CDR3 size: 13 residues. V gave up 2 bases and J gave up 4 bases, with 8 bases separating them. The V gene's germline CDR1 is SGHTA and CDR2 FQGNSA.

A word on this clone: Other DNA sequences in this sample translate to the same CDR3. The chain is built from TRBV6-4 and TRBJ1-1; D uncertain. The length of the CDR3 is 14 residues. V lost 4 bases, J lost 1 base, and 10 bases lay in between. Germline values: CDR1 MRHNA, CDR2 SNTAGT. Here the CDR3 reads CASSASPGNTEAFF. CDR3 DNA: TGTGCCAGCAGTGCCTCGCCTGGGAACACTGAAGCTTTCTTT.

This clone came up once. The chain is built from TRBV9 and TRBJ2-7; 9 bases match TRBD1. In germline, CDR1 is SGDLS, CDR2 YYNGEE. The CDR3 totals 14 residues. Trimming took 0 bases from V and 7 from J; bases not matched to a gene: 5. CDR3 amino acids: CASSVGDRVGEQYF. CDR3 coding DNA: TGTGCCAGCAGCGTAGGGGACAGGGTGGGGGAGCAGTACTTC.

The chain has TRBV4-1 and TRBJ2-1; D unresolved. Germline values: CDR1 MGHRA, CDR2 YSYEKL. The ends were cut back, 0 bases at V and 5 bases at J, with 5 bases in the middle. The CDR3 length is 13 residues. CDR3 nucleotide sequence: TGCGCCAGCAGCCAAGAAAAGAACAATGAGCAGTTCTTC. The encoded protein is CASSQEKNNEQFF.

The rearrangement joins TRBV7-2 to TRBJ2-2, with 7 bases lining up with TRBD1. This CDR3 has 15 amino acids. Germline trimming cut 5 bases from V and 1 base from J; bases unmatched to any gene: 4. Per germline, CDR1 SGHTA and CDR2 FQGNSA. DNA of the CDR3: TGTGCCAGCAGCGCCCGGGACAGGAACACCGGGGAGCTGTTTTTT. The encoded protein is CASSARDRNTGELFF.

The chain combines TRBV5-4 with TRBJ1-2; no firm D call. The V and J ends lost 4 bases and 3 bases respectively, with 7 bases between them. The CDR3 runs to 12 residues. Germline lookup yields CDR1 SGHNT and CDR2 YYREEE (reference sequence). The CDR3 sequence is CASSPADYGYTF. The CDR3 DNA reads TGTGCCAGCAGCCCAGCGGACTATGGCTACACCTTC.

The CDR3 spells CAISESSQGAYEQYF. As DNA, the CDR3 is TGTGCCATCAGTGAGTCGAGTCAGGGCGCCTACGAGCAGTACTTC. The gene calls are TRBV10-3 and TRBJ2-7; TRBD1 is a possible D gene (5 bases). The germline CDR1 and CDR2 sequences are ENHRY and SYGVKD. The CDR3 length is 15 residues. V was clipped by 0 bases and J by 2 bases, with 11 bases between them.

The genes are TRBV6-5 and TRBJ2-1; perhaps TRBD1 as D (6 bases). The V end was cut by 6 bases, the J end by 4 bases, with 10 bases between. This CDR3 has 13 residues. CDR1 and CDR2 from the germline V gene are MNHEY and SVGAGI. CDR3 sequence (DNA): TGTGCCAGCAGGTGGACAGCTTACAATGAGCAGTTCTTC. It is translated as CASRWTAYNEQFF.

CDR3 sequence: CASSVGTSGGFTDTQYF. The CDR3 DNA follows: TGTGCCAGCAGCGTCGGGACAAGCGGGGGCTTCACAGATACGCAGTATTTT. The chain links TRBV9 to TRBJ2-3; 8 positions match TRBD2. This CDR3 has 17 residues. V gave up 2 bases and J gave up 2 bases; unmatched junction bases: 10. The germline CDR1 and CDR2 sequences are SGDLS and YYNGEE.

The rearrangement joins TRBV4-2 to TRBJ2-3; D remains ambiguous. Deletions cut 0 bases from V and 2 bases from J, with 6 bases between. The CDR3 consists of 14 residues. Germline values: CDR1 LGHNA, CDR2 YNFKEQ. The CDR3 loop reads CASSQDSDTDTQYF. CDR3 DNA: TGTGCCAGCAGCCAAGACTCGGACACAGATACGCAGTATTTT.

J is TRBJ2-5 and V is TRBV5-1, with 7 bases matching TRBD2. This CDR3 has 13 residues. Germline V gene data show CDR1 as SGHRS and CDR2 as YFSETQ. With 5 bases clipped from V and 4 bases from J, the junction kept 5 bases outside the gene matches. The CDR3 region is CASRGLAGETQYF. CDR3 bases: TGCGCCAGCAGAGGGTTAGCGGGAGAGACCCAGTACTTC.

The V and J genes are TRBV11-2 and TRBJ1-1, with D possibly TRBD1 on 5 matching bases. CDR1 and CDR2 from the germline V gene are SGHAT and FQNNGV. The CDR3 runs to 13 residues. Trimming pared 3 bases from V and 11 bases from J, leaving 16 bases between. CDR3 sequence: CASSLGLGVGAFF. CDR3 nucleotide sequence: TGTGCCAGCAGCTTGGGGTTGGGGGTGGGGGCTTTCTTT. The full variable domain, its missing parts supplied by reference TRBV11-2 and TRBJ1-1, is EAGVAQSPRYKIIEKRQSVAFWCNPISGHATLYWYQQILGQGPKLLIQFQNNGVVDDSQLPKDRFSAERLKGVDSTLKIQPAKLEDSAVYLCASSLGLGVGAFFGQGTRLTVV.

This clone occurred once. The chain has TRBV19 and TRBJ1-2; D gene ambiguous. The CDR3 contains 13 residues. Per the germline V gene, CDR1 is LNHDA and CDR2 is SQIVND (reference sequence). Between the trimmed V and J ends, which lost 3 bases and 5 bases, there was a span of 10 bases. The CDR3 sequence: CASSIFGDYGYTF. CDR3 DNA: TGTGCCAGTAGTATTTTCGGGGATTATGGCTACACCTTC. Based on the CDR3 plus reference TRBV19 and TRBJ1-2, the full variable domain is DGGITQSPKYLFRKEGQNVTLSCEQNLNHDAMYWYRQDPGQGLRLIYYSQIVNDFQKGDIAEGYSVSREKKESFPLTVTSAQKNPTAFYLCASSIFGDYGYTFGSGTRLTVV.

The genes are TRBV27 and TRBJ2-7; 11 bases align to TRBD2. V shed 5 bases and J 0 bases; nucleotides not matched to a gene: 6. Germline CDR1 and CDR2: MNHEY and SMNVEV (reference sequence). CDR3 length: 16 amino acids. The CDR3 bases are TGTGCCAGCAGTATGCTAGCGGGGGGCTACTCCTACGAGCAGTACTTC. It codes for CASSMLAGGYSYEQYF.

This clone has only a few counts. The rearrangement links TRBV7-2 to TRBJ1-2; D gene ambiguous. CDR1 and CDR2 from the germline V gene are SGHTA and FQGNSA. This CDR3 has 14 residues. V dropped 5 bases and J dropped 3 bases, with 13 bases sitting between them. The CDR3 nucleotides read TGTGCCAGCAGCCAATCCCAGATCTACTATGGCTACACCTTC. The encoded protein is CASSQSQIYYGYTF.

CDR3 loop: CASSPLDRPYGYTF. The CDR3 DNA is TGTGCCAGCAGCCCGTTGGACAGACCCTATGGCTACACCTTC. The chain uses TRBV21-1 and TRBJ1-2; TRBD1 was called by the table and not checked on the DNA. TRBV21-1 is marked as a pseudogene. This CDR3 has 14 residues.

This clone was observed a few times. The chain couples TRBV7-9 to TRBJ2-7; D possibly uses TRBD1 or TRBD2 (6 bases each). The CDR3 loop spans 18 amino acids. CDR1 is SEHNR, CDR2 FQNEAQ, per germline (reference sequence). V lost 5 bases, J lost 2 bases, and 25 bases lay in between. The CDR3 is CASSPPFIKGGRAYEQYF. In DNA form, the CDR3 reads TGTGCCAGCAGCCCGCCTTTTATAAAAGGGGGGCGAGCCTACGAGCAGTACTTC.

This clone was detected a few times. The rearrangement uses TRBV4-1 and TRBJ1-4; D is uncertain. The CDR3 is 16 amino acids. Germline V gene lookup returns CDR1 MGHRA and CDR2 YSYEKL. Trimming removed 1 base from V and 7 bases from J, with 16 bases in between. DNA of the CDR3: TGCGCCAGCAGCCAAGTGCCGGGCCGCCAAAGTGAAAAACTGTTTTTT. It specifies CASSQVPGRQSEKLFF.

CDR3 nucleotide sequence: TGTGCCAGCAGCTCGATGTCGGCTAGCGAAGAGACCCAGTACTTC. It yields the protein CASSSMSASEETQYF. The V and J genes are TRBV11-3 and TRBJ2-5; D is perhaps TRBD2 (6 bases). This CDR3 has 15 residues. CDR1 is SGHNT and CDR2 is YENEEA in the germline V gene. Trimming pared 4 bases from V and 3 bases from J, leaving 15 bases between.

The chain is built from TRBV29-1 and TRBJ1-5, with unresolved D. Trimming removed 6 bases at V and 2 bases at J, with 14 bases between. This CDR3 has 14 amino acids. CDR1 SQVTM and CDR2 ANQGSEA come from the germline V gene. The DNA of the CDR3 is TGCAGCGTAAGTGGACCGTCAGGCAATCAGCCCCAGCATTTT. It translates to CSVSGPSGNQPQHF. The full variable domain, with the rest looked up from reference TRBV29-1 and TRBJ1-5, is SAVISQKPSRDICQRGTSLTIQCQVDSQVTMMFWYRQQPGQSLTLIATANQGSEATYESGFVIDKFPISRPNLTFSTLTVSNMSPEDSSIYLCSVSGPSGNQPQHFGDGTRLSIL.

The rearrangement uses TRBV4-1 and TRBJ1-4, with 7 bases lining up with TRBD1. This CDR3 region has 16 residues. Trimming at V came to 1 base and at J to 7 bases, leaving 9 bases not matched to a gene. Germline V gives CDR1 MGHRA, CDR2 YSYEKL. The CDR3 protein is CASSQVTGAGGEKLFF. The CDR3 coding sequence is TGCGCCAGCAGCCAAGTCACAGGGGCCGGCGGTGAAAAACTGTTTTTT.

The V call is TRBV28, the J call TRBJ1-2; TRBD1 is a possible D gene (5 bases). V lost 8 bases to trimming and J lost 5 bases, with 15 bases between them. There are 13 residues in the CDR3. Germline V gives CDR1 MDHEN, CDR2 SYDVKM. The CDR3 DNA reads TGTGCCAGCTGGGGCAGGGTCGGATATGGCTACACCTTC. Encoded protein: CASWGRVGYGYTF.

This clone was counted once. The gene calls are TRBV2 and TRBJ2-3; 7 bases agree with TRBD2. J was trimmed by 4 bases and V by 6 bases; bases with no gene match: 7. The germline CDR1 and CDR2 sequences are SNHLY and FYNNEI. The CDR3 contains 14 residues. The CDR3 sequence is CASRRGTTPDTQYF. The CDR3 nucleotides read TGTGCCAGCAGGCGAGGGACTACCCCAGATACGCAGTATTTT.